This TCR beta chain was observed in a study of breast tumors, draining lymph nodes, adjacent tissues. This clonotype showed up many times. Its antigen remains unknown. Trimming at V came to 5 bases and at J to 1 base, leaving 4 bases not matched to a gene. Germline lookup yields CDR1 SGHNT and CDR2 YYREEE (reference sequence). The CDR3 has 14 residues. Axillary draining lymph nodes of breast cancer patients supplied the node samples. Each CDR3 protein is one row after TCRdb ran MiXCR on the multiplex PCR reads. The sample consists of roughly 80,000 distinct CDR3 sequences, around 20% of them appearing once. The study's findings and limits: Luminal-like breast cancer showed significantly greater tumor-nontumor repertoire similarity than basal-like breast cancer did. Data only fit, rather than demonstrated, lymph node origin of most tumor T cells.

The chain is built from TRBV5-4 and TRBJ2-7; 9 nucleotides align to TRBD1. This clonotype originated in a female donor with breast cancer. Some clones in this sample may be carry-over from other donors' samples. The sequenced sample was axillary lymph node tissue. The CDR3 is CASSRQGVSYEQYF. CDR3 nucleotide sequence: TGTGCCAGCAGTCGACAGGGGGTTTCCTACGAGCAGTACTTC.